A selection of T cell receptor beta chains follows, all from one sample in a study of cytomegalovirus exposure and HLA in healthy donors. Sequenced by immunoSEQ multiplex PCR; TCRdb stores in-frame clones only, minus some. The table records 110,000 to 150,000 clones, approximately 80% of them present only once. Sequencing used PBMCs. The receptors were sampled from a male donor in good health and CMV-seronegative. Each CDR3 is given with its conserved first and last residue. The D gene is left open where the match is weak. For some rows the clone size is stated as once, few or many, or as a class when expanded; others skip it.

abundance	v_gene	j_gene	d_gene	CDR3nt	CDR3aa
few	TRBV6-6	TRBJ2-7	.	TGTGCCAGCAGGGGACTCTACGAGCAGTACTTC	CASRGLYEQYF
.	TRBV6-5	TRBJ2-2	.	TGTGCCAGCAGTTACTCTTTAGGGAGTACCGGGGAGCTGTTTTTT	CASSYSLGSTGELFF
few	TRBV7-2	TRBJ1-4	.	TGTGCCAGCAGCCCTAGCCCTAATGAAAAACTGTTTTTT	CASSPSPNEKLFF
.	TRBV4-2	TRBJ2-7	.	TGTGCCAGCAGCCCCCTAAGGGGATCAACCTCCTACGAGCAGTACTTC	CASSPLRGSTSYEQYF
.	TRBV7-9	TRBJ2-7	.	TGTGCCAGCAGCGCCTCCGGGAAATTATACGAGCAGTACTTC	CASSASGKLYEQYF
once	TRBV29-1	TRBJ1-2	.	TGCAGCACCTCGACAGGATATAACTATGGCTACACCTTC	CSTSTGYNYGYTF
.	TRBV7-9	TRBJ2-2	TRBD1	TGTGCCAGCAGCACCAATCCCGGGACAGCTAAAACGAACACCGGGGAGCTGTTTTTT	CASSTNPGTAKTNTGELFF
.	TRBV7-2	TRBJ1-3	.	TGTGCCAGCAGCTCACAGGGACCCCTCTCTGGAAACACCATATATTTT	CASSSQGPLSGNTIYF
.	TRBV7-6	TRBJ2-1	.	TGTGCCAGCAGCTTAGCGAATGGCGGAGGGGTCTACAATGAGCAGTTCTTC	CASSLANGGGVYNEQFF
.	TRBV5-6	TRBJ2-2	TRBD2	TGTGCCAGCAGCTTTGACCGCGGGGGAAACACCGGGGAGCTGTTTTTT	CASSFDRGGNTGELFF
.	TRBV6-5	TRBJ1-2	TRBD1	TGTGCCAGCAGTTACACCGGGACAGGCGGATATGGCTACACCTTC	CASSYTGTGGYGYTF
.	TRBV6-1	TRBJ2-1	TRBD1	TGTGCCAGCATCTTTGAGGGGGCGAACTACAATGAGCAGTTCTTC	CASIFEGANYNEQFF
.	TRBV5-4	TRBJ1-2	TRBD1	TGTGCCAGCAGCTCGACAGGGGCCAATGGCTACACCTTC	CASSSTGANGYTF
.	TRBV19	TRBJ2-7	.	TGTGCCAGTAGTACTTCGGGACACCACTACGAGCAGTACTTC	CASSTSGHHYEQYF
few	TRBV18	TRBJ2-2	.	TGTGCCAGCTCACCACCCGGGTCGAACACCGGGGAGCTGTTTTTT	CASSPPGSNTGELFF
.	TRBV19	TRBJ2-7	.	TGTGCCAGTAGGAGGCGGGGCTCCTACGAGCAGTACTTC	CASRRRGSYEQYF
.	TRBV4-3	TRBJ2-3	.	TGCGCCAGCAGCCAAGACGGCGGGGTTACGCAGTATTTT	CASSQDGGVTQYF
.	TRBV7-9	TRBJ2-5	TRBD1	TGTGCCAGCAGCTTGCCATCGACAGGGTCCCAAGAGACCCAGTACTTC	CASSLPSTGSQETQYF
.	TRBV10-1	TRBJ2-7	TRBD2	TGCGCCAGCAGTGAGCGGCTAGCGGGAGCGGCGTACTTC	CASSERLAGAAYF
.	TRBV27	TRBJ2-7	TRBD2	TGTGCCAGCAGCGTGGGGGGGGAGGCGCCCTACGAGCAGTACTTC	CASSVGGEAPYEQYF
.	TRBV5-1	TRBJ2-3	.	TGCGCCAGCAGCTTGGGGGTAGCCCACACAGATACGCAGTATTTT	CASSLGVAHTDTQYF
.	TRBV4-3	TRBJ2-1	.	TGCGCCAGCAGTGGCAGAAACAATGAGCAGTTCTTC	CASSGRNNEQFF
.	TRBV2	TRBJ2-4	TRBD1	TGTGCCAGCCAGACAGGGCTTCCCAAAAACATTCAGTACTTC	CASQTGLPKNIQYF
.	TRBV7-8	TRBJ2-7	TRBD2	TGTGCCAGCAGCTTAGGAGCGGGAGGCAGGTCCGAGCAGTACTTC	CASSLGAGGRSEQYF
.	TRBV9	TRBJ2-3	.	TGTGCCAGCAGCGTAGGTGCTAGTAACACAGATACGCAGTATTTT	CASSVGASNTDTQYF
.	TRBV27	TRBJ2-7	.	TGTGCCAGCAGTTTGGGGGGGCCCTACGAGCAGTACTTC	CASSLGGPYEQYF
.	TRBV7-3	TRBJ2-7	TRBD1	TGTGCCAGCAGCTCCGGGACAGGAAACTACGAGCAGTACTTC	CASSSGTGNYEQYF
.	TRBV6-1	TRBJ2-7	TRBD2	TGTGCCGCCTCTGCGGGAGAATCCTACGAGCAGTACTTC	CAASAGESYEQYF
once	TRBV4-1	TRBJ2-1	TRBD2	TGCGCCAGCAGCCAAGGAATAGCGGGCTCCTACAATGAGCAGTTCTTC	CASSQGIAGSYNEQFF
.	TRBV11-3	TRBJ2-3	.	TGTGCCAGCAGCTCAGGCAGGGGCACAGATACGCAGTATTTT	CASSSGRGTDTQYF
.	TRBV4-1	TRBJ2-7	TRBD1	TGTGCCAGCAGTCACGGGACAGGGGAGTACGAGCAGTACTTC	CASSHGTGEYEQYF
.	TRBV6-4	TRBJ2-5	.	TGTGCCAGCAGTGAGGAGGGGAAATCAACAGAGACCCAGTACTTC	CASSEEGKSTETQYF
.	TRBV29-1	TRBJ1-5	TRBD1	TGCAGCGTTGGTCAGGGGGCAAGCAATCAGCCCCAGCATTTT	CSVGQGASNQPQHF
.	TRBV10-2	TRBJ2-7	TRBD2	TGCGCCAGCAGTCCTAGCGGGGTCTCCTACGAGCAGTACTTC	CASSPSGVSYEQYF
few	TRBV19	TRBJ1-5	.	TGTGCCAGTATCCCGGGAGGGCTTAGCAATCAGCCCCAGCATTTT	CASIPGGLSNQPQHF
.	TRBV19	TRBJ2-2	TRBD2	TGTGCCAGTAGGGGGGGGAGCGGGGAGCTGTTTTTT	CASRGGSGELFF
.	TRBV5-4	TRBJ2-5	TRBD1	TGTGCCAGCAGCTTGGTGGGACAGAAAGAGACCCAGTACTTC	CASSLVGQKETQYF
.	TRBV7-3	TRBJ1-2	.	TGTGCCAGCAGCTTAGGGCCGAGCTATGGCTACACCTTC	CASSLGPSYGYTF
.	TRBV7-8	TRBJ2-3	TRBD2	TGTGCCAGCAGCTTAGCCGGGACTAGGAGGACAGATACGCAGTATTTT	CASSLAGTRRTDTQYF
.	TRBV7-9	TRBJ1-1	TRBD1	TGTGCCAGCAGCCCCGGACAGGTGAACACTGAAGCTTTCTTT	CASSPGQVNTEAFF
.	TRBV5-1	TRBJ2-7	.	TGCGCCAGCAGCTTAGGAGGGCGCGAGCAGTACTTC	CASSLGGREQYF
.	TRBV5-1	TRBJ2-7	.	TGCGCCAGCAGCTCGACGGGAACCTACGAGCAGTACTTC	CASSSTGTYEQYF
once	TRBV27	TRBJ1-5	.	TGTGCCAGCAGTATAAGGGGGAGCAATCAGCCCCAGCATTTT	CASSIRGSNQPQHF
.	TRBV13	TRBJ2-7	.	TGTGCCAGCAGCTCTCAGGGGAACGAGCAGTACTTC	CASSSQGNEQYF
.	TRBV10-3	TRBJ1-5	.	TGTGCCATCAGTGAGGGACAGAGAGATCAGCCCCAGCATTTT	CAISEGQRDQPQHF
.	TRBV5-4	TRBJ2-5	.	TGTGCCAGCACCCCGGGAGGGGGCCGAGAGACCCAGTACTTC	CASTPGGGRETQYF
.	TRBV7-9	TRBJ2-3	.	TGTGCCAGCAGCTTAACTCGGGACACCTTCCATCGCACAGATACGCAGTATTTT	CASSLTRDTFHRTDTQYF
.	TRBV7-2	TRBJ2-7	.	TGTGCCAGCAGCTTAACGCAGTACTACGAGCAGTACTTC	CASSLTQYYEQYF
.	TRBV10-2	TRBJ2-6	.	TGCGCCAGCAGTGAATTTGGAGGGAGCTCTGGGGCCAACGTCCTGACTTTC	CASSEFGGSSGANVLTF
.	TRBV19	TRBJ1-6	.	TGTGCCAGTGGGAATAACCGGGAGTTGACCCTTAATTCACCCCTCCACTTT	CASGNNRELTLNSPLHF
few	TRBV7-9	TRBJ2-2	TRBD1	TGTGCCAGCAGCCAGGGGACAGGGTTTTTCACCGGGGAGCTGTTTTTT	CASSQGTGFFTGELFF
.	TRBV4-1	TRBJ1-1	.	TGCGCCAGCAGCCAAGATCGAATGGAAGGGGATGTGACTGAAGCTTTCTTT	CASSQDRMEGDVTEAFF
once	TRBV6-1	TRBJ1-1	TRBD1	TGTGCCAGCAGGCAACCCGCAGGGACAGTTGCTTTCTTT	CASRQPAGTVAFF
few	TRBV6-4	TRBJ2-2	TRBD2	TGTGCCAGCAGTGACGGGACTAGCGGGAGCGGGGAGCTGTTTTTT	CASSDGTSGSGELFF
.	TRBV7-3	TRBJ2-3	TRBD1	TGTGCCAGCAGCTGGACAGGGGGTCGTCACGATACGCAGTATTTT	CASSWTGGRHDTQYF
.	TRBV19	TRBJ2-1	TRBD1	TGTGCCAGTAGTTTTAGGGGACAGGGTCTGTTCTTC	CASSFRGQGLFF
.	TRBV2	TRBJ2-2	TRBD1	TGTGCCAGCAGAGCCGGGACAGGGGGCGCAGGCGGGGAGCTGTTTTTT	CASRAGTGGAGGELFF
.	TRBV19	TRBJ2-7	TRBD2	TGTGCCAGTAGTCGCACCACTAGCGGGAGGACCTACGAGCAGTACTTC	CASSRTTSGRTYEQYF
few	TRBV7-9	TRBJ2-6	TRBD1	TGTGCCAGCAGCCCTGGACAGGGGGCTTTTTCTGGGGCCAACGTCCTGACTTTC	CASSPGQGAFSGANVLTF